Described below is a single T cell receptor (beta chain) sequence and its context. Antigen specificity is unknown. PCR involved 60 Vbeta and 13 Jbeta primers. Profiling relied on immunoSEQ multiplex PCR, and the TCRdb table lists in-frame clones only, not all of them. The sample records 150,000 to 200,000 clones, about four fifths being singletons. The data derive from a study of cytomegalovirus exposure and HLA in healthy donors. General observations from the study: The productive fraction for most TCR beta V segments was about 90% or about 30% in an earlier analysis. Later on, analysis showed that most CMV-associated TCR beta chains appeared to be HLA-restricted. Per a later analysis, under 20,000 TCR beta sequences showed association with HLA alleles at 0.05 false discovery rate.

The V end was cut by 3 bases, the J end by 1 base, with 10 bases between. Germline assignment: CDR1 SGDLS and CDR2 YYNGEE. The CDR3 length is 14 residues. This cohort consisted of healthy bone marrow donors. The gene calls are TRBV9 and TRBJ2-5; D is ambiguous. The sequencing input was PBMCs. The TCR comes from a woman younger than 30 in good health and CMV-seronegative. CDR3 in DNA: TGTGCCAGCAGCGAAAGTCTACTCCAAGAGACCCAGTACTTC. It codes for CASSESLLQETQYF.